Following are 14 T cell receptor beta chains from one sample sequenced in a study of technical replicates of blood from several donors. Generated by immunoSEQ multiplex PCR, the TCRdb table keeps only in-frame clones and is missing some. The sample lists just over 75,000 clones; 85% to 95% were seen once. Specimen: T cells isolated from PBMCs. Receptors originate from a human donor in good health.

The rearrangement links TRBV7-6 to TRBJ1-2, with 7 bases that match TRBD1. This CDR3 contains 14 residues. Trimming cost V 0 bases and J 6 bases; bases outside gene matches: 4. CDR1 and CDR2 from the germline V gene are SGHVS and FNYEAQ. The CDR3 spells CASSLAGGAHGYTF. CDR3 nucleotides: TGTGCCAGCAGCTTAGCAGGGGGCGCCCATGGCTACACCTTC.

V usage is TRBV6-5 and J usage is TRBJ2-7; 10 nucleotides match TRBD1. The CDR3 has 15 residues. Germline trimming cut 8 bases from V and 2 bases from J; bases unmatched to any gene: 9. CDR1 MNHEY and CDR2 SVGAGI come from the germline V gene. The CDR3 loop is CASAPGQGFAYEQYF. CDR3 bases: TGTGCCAGCGCTCCGGGACAGGGGTTTGCCTACGAGCAGTACTTC.

The V call is TRBV6-6, the J call TRBJ1-3; D remains ambiguous. Trimming removed 4 bases from V and 4 bases from J, with 14 bases in between. Per the germline V gene, CDR1 is MNHNY and CDR2 is SVGAGI (reference sequence). CDR3 length: 15 residues. The CDR3 region is CASSSILVGGNTIYF. Written as DNA, the CDR3 is TGTGCCAGCAGTTCCATTCTAGTTGGGGGAAACACCATATATTTT.

The genes are TRBV5-3 and TRBJ2-7, with 11 bases that match TRBD2. TRBV5-3 falls under the ORF class, with uncertain function. CDR3 size: 21 residues. V lost 3 bases to trimming and J lost 0 bases; unmatched junction nucleotides: 20. The CDR3 coding sequence is TGTGCCAGAAGCTCACCACCTCCAGTAACTAGCGGGAGATTCCACTCCTACGAGCAGTACTTC. This encodes CARSSPPPVTSGRFHSYEQYF.

This sequence joins TRBV4-2 and TRBJ2-2, with TRBD2 as a possible D gene (5 bases). Between the trimmed V and J ends, which lost 1 base and 3 bases, there was a span of 9 bases. The CDR3 loop spans 15 amino acids. Germline V gene lookup returns CDR1 LGHNA and CDR2 YNFKEQ. CDR3 residues: CASSQARTYTGELFF. The CDR3 region has the DNA TGTGCCAGCAGCCAAGCCCGGACTTACACCGGGGAGCTGTTTTTT.

This clone was picked up one time. The chain joins TRBV4-3 to TRBJ1-4, with 10 bases matching TRBD1. Germline lookup yields CDR1 LGHNA and CDR2 YSLEER. Trimming removed 0 bases from V and 2 bases from J; junction bases left unmatched: 3. This CDR3 is 17 amino acids long. The DNA of the CDR3 is TGCGCCAGCAGCCAAGATGACAGGGGGCTGACTAATGAAAAACTGTTTTTT. It is translated as CASSQDDRGLTNEKLFF.

This clone was recorded only once. The chain carries TRBV7-9 and TRBJ2-3; no clear D. The CDR3 extends over 13 amino acids. CDR1 is SEHNR, CDR2 FQNEAQ, per germline (reference sequence). The germline V and J ends were trimmed by 3 bases and 5 bases, with 9 bases remaining between them. The CDR3 DNA reads TGTGCCAGCAGCTTCGTTCCTGTAGATACGCAGTATTTT. Its protein product is CASSFVPVDTQYF. Drawing the rest from reference TRBV7-9 and TRBJ2-3, the complete variable domain is DTGVSQNPRHKITKRGQNVTFRCDPISEHNRLYWYRQTLGQGPEFLTYFQNEAQLEKSRLLSDRFSAERPKGSFSTLEIQRTEQGDSAMYLCASSFVPVDTQYFGPGTRLTVL.

The V and J genes are TRBV19 and TRBJ1-2; D is ambiguous. Germline V gene sequence: CDR1 LNHDA, CDR2 SQIVND (reference sequence). CDR3 length: 12 residues. The V gene lost 5 bases and the J gene lost 5 bases, with 9 bases spanning the gap. The CDR3 DNA follows: TGTGCCAGTAGTCCTGACATATATGGCTACACCTTC. This gives the protein CASSPDIYGYTF.

This clone occurred a few times. The V gene is TRBV6-1, the J gene TRBJ2-6; 8 positions agree with TRBD1. Germline CDR1 MNHNS, CDR2 SASEGT. The CDR3 consists of 15 residues. Trimming cost V 4 bases and J 2 bases; bases outside gene matches: 1. CDR3 region: CASSAQGAGANVLTF. CDR3 nucleotide sequence: TGTGCCAGCAGTGCACAGGGGGCTGGGGCCAACGTCCTGACTTTC.

This chain joins TRBV6-5 and TRBJ1-2; 12 bases match TRBD1. V dropped 6 bases and J dropped 8; count of bases not matched to a gene: 7. The CDR3 is made up of 14 amino acids. The V gene's germline CDR1 is MNHEY and CDR2 SVGAGI. Written as DNA, the CDR3 is TGTGCCAGCAGGAGGGGACAGGGGGCCTGGGGCTACACCTTC. Amino acids: CASRRGQGAWGYTF.

V gene TRBV7-9 combines with J gene TRBJ2-7; no clear D. The V gene lost 5 bases and the J gene lost 2 bases, with 19 bases spanning the gap. CDR3 length: 16 residues. Germline V gives CDR1 SEHNR, CDR2 FQNEAQ (reference sequence). DNA of the CDR3: TGTGCCAGCAGCACAACGCGAGGCGCAGCCCCCTACGAGCAGTACTTC. Residues: CASSTTRGAAPYEQYF.

This chain joins TRBV7-9 and TRBJ2-3; weak D call: TRBD1 (6 bases). There are 15 residues in the CDR3. The V end lost 5 bases, the J end lost 1 base, and 13 bases lay between the germline ends. Germline assignment: CDR1 SEHNR and CDR2 FQNEAQ (reference sequence). The chain's CDR3 is CASSNGQFRTDTQYF. In DNA form, the CDR3 reads TGTGCCAGCAGCAACGGACAGTTTCGCACAGATACGCAGTATTTT.

The V and J genes are TRBV10-1 and TRBJ1-1, with D maybe TRBD1 (6 bases). This CDR3 region has 13 residues. Germline-derived CDR1 and CDR2 are WNHNN and SYGVQD (reference sequence). The V end was cut by 3 bases, the J end by 1 base, with 6 bases between. CDR3 coding DNA: TGCGCCAGCAGTGAAGGGGGGAACACTGAAGCTTTCTTT. Encoded protein: CASSEGGNTEAFF.

V usage is TRBV29-1 and J usage is TRBJ2-5; 8 bases are shared with TRBD1. Trimming at V came to 1 base and at J to 0 bases, leaving 1 base not matched to a gene. Germline V gene data show CDR1 as SQVTM and CDR2 as ANQGSEA. The CDR3 is 14 amino acids. The CDR3 loop reads CSVEGTGYQETQYF. The CDR3 bases are TGCAGCGTTGAAGGGACAGGGTACCAAGAGACCCAGTACTTC.